This T cell receptor beta chain was obtained from a study of T cell changes during pregnancy in multiple sclerosis. The V segment lost 3 bases and the J segment 11 bases; nucleotides outside the gene matches: 15. This CDR3 is built from 15 residues. Profiling relied on immunoSEQ multiplex PCR, and the TCRdb table lists in-frame clones only, not all of them. The data contain approximately 88,000 clones, roughly 93% of them singletons. The chain has TRBV5-3 and TRBJ1-1, with 8 bases that match TRBD1. TRBV5-3 is marked as an open reading frame, function uncertain. The specimen was peripheral blood, collected in the third trimester of pregnancy. The clonotype originates from a female donor with multiple sclerosis, enrolled in a pregnancy study. CDR3 nucleotides: TGTGCCAGAAGCTCATGCTGGACAGGGTCATTTTGGGCTTTCTTT. Protein product: CARSSCWTGSFWAFF.